These T cell receptor beta chains were read from a single sample in a study of cytomegalovirus exposure and HLA in healthy donors. The assay was immunoSEQ multiplex PCR, and TCRdb's table has in-frame clones only and misses some. The sample lists about 200,000 clones, 70% to 90% occurring once. Sequenced: PBMCs. These receptors were taken from a woman aged 18-29 years in good health and CMV-seronegative. The CDR3 runs from the conserved cysteine through the conserved F or W. A D gene is named only where the DNA matches it firmly. Clone size is shown for a subset of rows, as once, few, many or a class of expanded clone.

j_call | clone_size | v_call | d_call | cdr3_nt | cdr3_aa
TRBJ2-4 | once | TRBV27 | . | TGTGCCAGCAGTTTGTCGGCCGGGCTAGCCAAAAACATTCAGTACTTC | CASSLSAGLAKNIQYF
TRBJ2-3 | . | TRBV5-1 | . | TGCGCCAGCAGCGTTTCTGACCGGCCGGGTACGCAGTATTTT | CASSVSDRPGTQYF
TRBJ2-7 | . | TRBV5-1 | . | TGCGCCAGCAGGCCCGGGGAACCCTACGAGCAGTACTTC | CASRPGEPYEQYF
TRBJ2-6 | few | TRBV2 | . | TGTGCCAGCAGTGGGGACAACTCCAGGGCCAACGTCCTGACTTTC | CASSGDNSRANVLTF
TRBJ1-1 | . | TRBV10-3 | TRBD1 | TGTGCCATCAGGAACAATTTGGACAGGGGCACTGAAGCTTTCTTT | CAIRNNLDRGTEAFF
TRBJ2-1 | . | TRBV5-6 | . | TGTGCCAGCAGCTTCCCCGCAGGTTCCATATCCAATGAGCAGTTCTTC | CASSFPAGSISNEQFF
TRBJ1-3 | . | TRBV9 | . | TGTGCCAGCAGCGCCGCTGGCAGGGTGGTCGGAAACACCATATATTTT | CASSAAGRVVGNTIYF
TRBJ1-4 | . | TRBV18 | . | TGTGCCAGCTCACCCTCTCCGAATGAAAAACTGTTTTTT | CASSPSPNEKLFF
TRBJ1-2 | . | TRBV6-1 | TRBD1 | TGTGCCAGCTTAGGACAGGGCGCTAACTATGGCTACACCTTC | CASLGQGANYGYTF
TRBJ1-4 | . | TRBV29-1 | . | TGCAGCGTTCAGTTAGGGGCGGGTGAGGAAAAACTGTTTTTT | CSVQLGAGEEKLFF
TRBJ2-7 | . | TRBV5-5 | . | TGTGCCAGCAGCTTGGGGACAGCCAGCTCCTACGAGCAGTACTTC | CASSLGTASSYEQYF
TRBJ1-5 | . | TRBV19 | . | TGTGCCAGTAGTATAGATCAAAGGCGCAGGGCGGAGGATCAGCCCCAGCATTTT | CASSIDQRRRAEDQPQHF
TRBJ1-1 | . | TRBV6-6 | . | TGTGCCAGCAAAGGGGAATACACTGAAGCTTTCTTT | CASKGEYTEAFF
TRBJ2-1 | . | TRBV7-8 | TRBD2 | TGTGCCAGCAGCTCCCGGACTAGCGGGGATCACAATGAGCAGTTCTTC | CASSSRTSGDHNEQFF
TRBJ2-1 | . | TRBV6-4 | . | TGTGCCAGCAGTGAAGGTACAGGCTCCTACAATGAGCAGTTCTTC | CASSEGTGSYNEQFF
TRBJ2-5 | few | TRBV7-9 | . | TGTGCCAGCGGCCTTGGGCGAGAGACCCAGTACTTC | CASGLGRETQYF
TRBJ2-1 | . | TRBV5-1 | . | TGCGCCAGCAGCTTCCTAGGCAATGAGCAGTTCTTC | CASSFLGNEQFF
TRBJ2-3 | . | TRBV5-4 | . | TGTGCCAGCAGCTTGGTTGGCGAGCTGGGGCGAGATACGCAGTATTTT | CASSLVGELGRDTQYF
TRBJ2-7 | . | TRBV11-2 | . | TGTGCCAGCAGCTTCCACTACGAGCAGTACTTC | CASSFHYEQYF
TRBJ1-5 | few | TRBV6-6 | . | TGTGCCGCCACGACAGTGAACAATCAGCCCCAGCATTTT | CAATTVNNQPQHF
TRBJ1-1 | . | TRBV5-6 | . | TGTGCCAGCAGTTCAGGGGAAATGAACACTGAAGCTTTCTTT | CASSSGEMNTEAFF
TRBJ1-1 | few | TRBV27 | . | TGTGCCGTCTATGGGGCCTACAGGGAAGCTTTCTTT | CAVYGAYREAFF
TRBJ2-2 | . | TRBV13 | . | TGTGCCAGCAGCCCACACTTACCGAACACCGGGGAGCTGTTTTTT | CASSPHLPNTGELFF
TRBJ1-1 | . | TRBV4-1 | TRBD1 | TGCGCCAGCAGCCTTCGAGGCGGACAGGGGGCTGGCACTGAAGCTTTCTTT | CASSLRGGQGAGTEAFF
TRBJ2-7 | . | TRBV10-1 | . | TGCGCCAGCAGTGAGTCGACCTGGCAAGGGCAGTACTTC | CASSESTWQGQYF
TRBJ1-2 | . | TRBV9 | . | TGTGCCAGCAGCGTAGAGGGGGGACAAAACCCCTATGGCTACACCTTC | CASSVEGGQNPYGYTF
TRBJ1-1 | . | TRBV7-9 | . | TGTGCCAGCAGCTTCGGAGGTGAGATTACCCCTGAAGCTTTCTTT | CASSFGGEITPEAFF
TRBJ1-2 | . | TRBV7-3 | . | TGTGCCAGCAGCCCTTCCGGGACACTCGACTATGGCTACACCTTC | CASSPSGTLDYGYTF
TRBJ2-5 | . | TRBV4-1 | . | TGCGCCAGCAGCCAAGGTCTCCGGGGACACCCTGGGGAGACCCAGTACTTC | CASSQGLRGHPGETQYF
TRBJ2-1 | . | TRBV5-1 | TRBD2 | TGCGCCAGCAGCTTGGTCGCGGGAGGGTACAATGAGCAGTTCTTC | CASSLVAGGYNEQFF
TRBJ1-2 | . | TRBV28 | . | TGTGCCAGCGGGGACTGGACTAACTATGGCTACACCTTC | CASGDWTNYGYTF
TRBJ2-3 | . | TRBV1 | . | TGCACCAGCAGCCAAGAACCTAGCGGGGGTTACACAGATACGCAGTATTTT | CTSSQEPSGGYTDTQYF
TRBJ1-5 | . | TRBV2 | . | TGTGCCAGCAGTGAGGGTCTCAATCAGCCCCAGCATTTT | CASSEGLNQPQHF
TRBJ1-2 | . | TRBV7-9 | . | TGTGCCAGCAGCCACGGGGAGGAGGGGAACTATGGCTACACCTTC | CASSHGEEGNYGYTF
TRBJ1-4 | . | TRBV9 | . | TGTGCCAGCAGCGGGGACACCAATAATGAAAAACTGTTTTTT | CASSGDTNNEKLFF
TRBJ2-1 | . | TRBV28 | . | TGTGCCAGCAGTTTGACCGCTAATGAGCAGTTCTTC | CASSLTANEQFF
TRBJ2-6 | . | TRBV27 | . | TGTGCCAGCAGTTTATCTTACTCTGGGGCCAACGTCCTGACTTTC | CASSLSYSGANVLTF
TRBJ2-1 | . | TRBV2 | TRBD1 | TGTGCCAGCAGTCTCGAAGACCGCGGGACAGGCCATTACAATGAGCAGTTCTTC | CASSLEDRGTGHYNEQFF
TRBJ2-3 | . | TRBV6-5 | . | TGTGCCAGCAGTTTGGGGTGGGGGCAGGTACCAGATACGCAGTATTTT | CASSLGWGQVPDTQYF
TRBJ2-2 | . | TRBV27 | . | TGTGCCAGCAGTTCCGGAGGAAACACCGGGGAGCTGTTTTTT | CASSSGGNTGELFF